The next 24 T cell receptor beta chains were all read from a single sample in a study of T cell responses to AZD1222 COVID-19 vaccine (dated by TCRdb to the early 2020s). The receptor library was made with the immunoSEQ multiplex PCR assay. Held by TCRdb, this immuneACCESS table contains in-frame sequences only and omits some clones. Under half of the omission traces to an unresolved V gene where checked; the cause of the rest is unknown. The sample table records 140,000 or so clones; approximately 90% of these occur just once. The ten most abundant clones make up 3% to 4% of the sample. The time point label, read with the paper, signifies: about 28 days (+/-7) after the second vaccine dose. The source material was peripheral blood, sampled 28 days after the second AZD1222 dose. The receptors stem from an adult who received the AZD1222 COVID-19 vaccine.

The rearrangement joins TRBV7-9 to TRBJ1-1, with 8 bases lining up with TRBD1. Germline loops: CDR1 SEHNR, CDR2 FQNEAQ (reference sequence). Germline trimming cut 6 bases from V and 6 bases from J; bases unmatched to any gene: 9. The CDR3 is made up of 14 amino acids. The CDR3 coding sequence is TGTGCCAGCAGACCGACAGGGGAGGACTCTGAAGCTTTCTTT. This sequence encodes CASRPTGEDSEAFF. Combining the CDR3 with reference TRBV7-9 and TRBJ1-1 gives the whole variable domain DTGVSQNPRHKITKRGQNVTFRCDPISEHNRLYWYRQTLGQGPEFLTYFQNEAQLEKSRLLSDRFSAERPKGSFSTLEIQRTEQGDSAMYLCASRPTGEDSEAFFGQGTRLTVV.

The chain has TRBV6-6 and TRBJ2-1; tentatively, D is TRBD1 (7 bases). The V and J ends lost 7 bases and 4 bases respectively, with 20 bases between them. The CDR3 runs 16 residues. Germline CDR1 is MNHNY and CDR2 is SVGAGI (reference sequence). The CDR3 region has the DNA TGTGCCAGCAAAAGGGGGCGGGAAGTACCTTACAATGAGCAGTTCTTC. Its protein product is CASKRGREVPYNEQFF.

The chain recombines TRBV18 with TRBJ1-5; a possible D gene is TRBD1 (6 bases). The CDR3 runs to 14 residues. Germline CDR1 is KGHSH and CDR2 is LQKENI. Trimming left V 2 bases short and J 2 bases short, with 7 bases between. DNA for the CDR3: TGTGCCAGCTCACCAGGGGGCGGCAATCAGCCCCAGCATTTT. This encodes CASSPGGGNQPQHF.

This clone was observed once. The chain uses TRBV7-2 and TRBJ1-3; D unresolved. The CDR3 has 14 amino acids. Germline CDR1 is SGHTA and CDR2 is FQGNSA. The V and J ends lost 6 bases and 0 bases respectively, with 9 bases between them. The CDR3 bases are TGTGCCAGCAGTCCGCCCCCCTCTGGAAACACCATATATTTT. This translates into CASSPPPSGNTIYF. Full variable domain (remainder filled in from reference TRBV7-2 and TRBJ1-3): GAGVSQSPSNKVTEKGKDVELRCDPISGHTALYWYRQSLGQGLEFLIYFQGNSAPDKSGLPSDRFSAERTGGSVSTLTIQRTQQEDSAVYLCASSPPPSGNTIYFGEGSWLTVV.

The rearrangement links TRBV19 to TRBJ1-5, with a possible D match to TRBD1 (5 bases). The CDR3 runs to 15 residues. Germline V gene data show CDR1 as LNHDA and CDR2 as SQIVND (reference sequence). V lost 0 bases to trimming and J lost 4 bases, with 10 bases between them. The CDR3 sequence: CASSIDRPGNQPQHF. The CDR3 region has the DNA TGTGCCAGTAGTATAGACAGACCAGGGAATCAGCCCCAGCATTTT.

The V gene is TRBV19, the J gene TRBJ2-7, with D unclear. V was trimmed by 1 base and J by 3 bases, leaving 10 bases between them. Looked up from germline, CDR1 is LNHDA and CDR2 is SQIVND (reference sequence). The CDR3 spans 14 residues. The CDR3 is CASSIGAGNYEQYF. The CDR3 DNA reads as TGTGCCAGTAGTATAGGGGCAGGAAACTACGAGCAGTACTTC.

CDR3 amino acids: CASSYTLQNGETQYF. The CDR3, as DNA: TGTGCCAGCAGTTATACCCTCCAGAATGGAGAGACCCAGTACTTC. J is TRBJ2-5 and V is TRBV6-5; D not certain. The CDR3 length is 15 residues. Germline V gene sequence: CDR1 MNHEY, CDR2 SVGAGI. V was clipped by 3 bases and J by 4 bases, with 15 bases between them.

The chain has TRBV3-1 (or the pseudogene TRBV3-2) and TRBJ1-2; D is undetermined. V lost 6 bases, J lost 8 bases, and 19 bases lay in between. Germline values: CDR1 LGHDT, CDR2 YNNKEL (reference sequence). The CDR3 loop spans 14 amino acids. The CDR3 DNA sequence: TGTGCCAGCAGTCAGAAGGGAGGGATGAGAGGCTACACCTTC. Protein sequence: CASSQKGGMRGYTF.

This chain uses TRBV11-2 with TRBJ1-2; D gene ambiguous. The germline gives CDR1 SGHAT, CDR2 FQNNGV. CDR3 size: 12 residues. V was clipped by 3 bases and J by 6 bases, with 8 bases between them. The CDR3 loop is CASSFAADGYTF. The CDR3 DNA sequence: TGTGCCAGCAGCTTCGCGGCGGATGGCTACACCTTC.

This clone occurred a few times. The CDR3, as DNA: TGTGCCAGCCAAGGGACTAGCGGTAACAATGAGCAGTTCTTC. It yields the protein CASQGTSGNNEQFF. V usage is TRBV6-5 and J usage is TRBJ2-1; 11 bases agree with TRBD2. V lost 8 bases and J lost 5; bases outside the gene matches: 5. The CDR3 is 14 residues long. CDR1 MNHEY and CDR2 SVGAGI come from the germline V gene.

The chain is built from TRBV7-3 and TRBJ2-3; a weak D match, TRBD2 (5 bases). This CDR3 has 13 residues. Germline V gene data show CDR1 as SGHTA and CDR2 as FQGTGA. V was clipped by 6 bases and J by 2 bases, with 9 bases between them. Written as DNA, the CDR3 is TGTGCCAGCAGGTATAGCGCCACAGATACGCAGTATTTT. It codes for CASRYSATDTQYF.

V gene TRBV11-2 combines with J gene TRBJ2-7; a weak D match, TRBD1 (5 bases). The V gene lost 4 bases and the J gene lost 0 bases, with 10 bases spanning the gap. This CDR3 spans 14 amino acids. CDR1 and CDR2 (germline): SGHAT, FQNNGV. CDR3 bases: TGTGCCAGCAGCTCCCGCAGGGCCTCCTACGAGCAGTACTTC. This sequence encodes CASSSRRASYEQYF.

CDR3: CASSLLVGQASGNTIYF. The CDR3 nucleotides are TGTGCCAGCAGTTTATTAGTTGGCCAGGCATCTGGAAACACCATATATTTT. The chain joins TRBV28 to TRBJ1-3; no definite D call. Germline CDR1 MDHEN, CDR2 SYDVKM. The V gene lost 1 base and the J gene lost 1 base, with 14 bases spanning the gap. This CDR3 has 17 amino acids. Full variable domain (missing parts from reference TRBV28 and TRBJ1-3): DVKVTQSSRYLVKRTGEKVFLECVQDMDHENMFWYRQDPGLGLRLIYFSYDVKMKEKGDIPEGYSVSREKKERFSLILESASTNQTSMYLCASSLLVGQASGNTIYFGEGSWLTVV.

The chain combines TRBV18 with TRBJ1-2, with 7 bases fitting TRBD1. V was pared by 5 bases and J by 7 bases, with 10 bases of the junction left unmatched. The V gene's germline CDR1 is KGHSH and CDR2 LQKENI. The CDR3 has 14 residues. CDR3 protein: CASSTKGQISGYTF. In DNA, the CDR3 is TGTGCCAGCTCAACAAAGGGACAGATAAGTGGCTACACCTTC.

V gene TRBV7-2 combines with J gene TRBJ1-2; TRBD1 might be the D (5 bases). The CDR3 totals 14 residues. CDR1 is SGHTA, CDR2 FQGNSA, per germline. V lost 4 bases and J 8 bases, leaving 17 bases between the germline ends. The CDR3 spells CASSSDGTRGGYTF. CDR3 DNA sequence: TGTGCCAGCAGCTCCGACGGCACTCGGGGCGGCTACACCTTC.

V gene TRBV2 combines with J gene TRBJ2-5; tentatively, D is TRBD1 (6 bases). This CDR3 contains 15 residues. Germline V gene data show CDR1 as SNHLY and CDR2 as FYNNEI. Trimming left V 4 bases short and J 0 bases short, with 12 bases between. The CDR3 DNA follows: TGTGCCAGCAGTGTCGGCAGGGGATACCAAGAGACCCAGTACTTC. As protein: CASSVGRGYQETQYF.

The genes are TRBV7-9 and TRBJ1-1; 9 bases map to TRBD1. V shed 4 bases, J shed 5 bases, and the junction held 5 bases outside the gene matches. The V gene's germline CDR1 is SEHNR and CDR2 FQNEAQ (reference sequence). The CDR3 length is 14 residues. CDR3 residues: CASSSQGAWTEAFF. CDR3 DNA: TGTGCCAGCAGCTCACAGGGGGCTTGGACTGAAGCTTTCTTT.

V and J are TRBV30 and TRBJ1-3; D unclear. Trimming removed 5 bases from V and 3 bases from J, with 8 bases in between. The CDR3 is 12 residues long. CDR1 and CDR2 (germline): GTSNPN, SVGIG (reference sequence). The CDR3 spells CAWETSGNTIYF. CDR3 nucleotide sequence: TGTGCCTGGGAGACTAGTGGAAACACCATATATTTT. Combining the CDR3 with reference TRBV30 and TRBJ1-3 gives the whole variable domain SQTIHQWPATLVQPVGSPLSLECTVEGTSNPNLYWYRQAAGRGLQLLFYSVGIGQISSEVPQNLSASRPQDRQFILSSKKLLLSDSGFYLCAWETSGNTIYFGEGSWLTVV.

CDR3 bases: TGTGCCAGTGGACAGGGATTGGGTTCACCCCTCCACTTT. This gives the protein CASGQGLGSPLHF. The chain uses TRBV19 and TRBJ1-6; 8 bases are shared with TRBD1. The CDR3 loop spans 13 amino acids. Trimming at V came to 8 bases and at J to 9 bases, leaving 6 bases not matched to a gene. The germline gives CDR1 LNHDA, CDR2 SQIVND (reference sequence).

The chain joins TRBV6-5 to TRBJ2-7, with TRBD1 matching 11 bases. The CDR3 has 15 amino acids. The junction had 4 bases not matched to a gene; V was cut back by 6 bases and J by 0 bases. CDR1 is MNHEY and CDR2 is SVGAGI in the germline V gene. The CDR3: CASSIGQGASYEQYF. For the CDR3, the DNA is TGTGCCAGCAGCATCGGACAGGGGGCCTCCTACGAGCAGTACTTC.

V is TRBV5-1 and J is TRBJ2-3; no clear D gene. This CDR3 comprises 14 residues. Germline CDR1 and CDR2: SGHRS and YFSETQ. V was trimmed by 0 bases and J by 3 bases, leaving 8 bases between them. CDR3 nucleotide sequence: TGCGCCAGCAGCTTGGCCGTGGAGACAGATACGCAGTATTTT. Translation: CASSLAVETDTQYF.

This chain links TRBV7-2 with TRBJ1-2; maybe TRBD1 (5 bases). CDR3 size: 13 residues. V was trimmed by 2 bases and J by 11 bases, leaving 15 bases between them. Germline V lookup: CDR1 SGHTA, CDR2 FQGNSA. CDR3 protein: CASSLTGAEAYTF. The CDR3 coding sequence is TGTGCCAGCAGCTTAACTGGGGCTGAGGCGTACACCTTC.

V is TRBV9 and J is TRBJ2-1; 7 nucleotides match TRBD2. Per germline, CDR1 SGDLS and CDR2 YYNGEE. This CDR3 comprises 18 residues. After removal of 4 bases from V and 6 bases from J, the junction contained 19 bases not matched to a gene. The CDR3 DNA is TGTGCCAGCAGCCAGAGGGCTAGCGGAACGGACTTGATCAATGAGCAGTTCTTC. Its protein product is CASSQRASGTDLINEQFF.

The chain carries TRBV7-3 and TRBJ1-4; no definite D call. The germline gives CDR1 SGHTA, CDR2 FQGTGA. The CDR3 totals 15 residues. The ends were cut back, 0 bases at V and 5 bases at J, with 10 bases in the middle. CDR3: CASSLTIGPNEKLFF. DNA of the CDR3: TGTGCCAGCAGCTTAACGATCGGGCCGAATGAAAAACTGTTTTTT.